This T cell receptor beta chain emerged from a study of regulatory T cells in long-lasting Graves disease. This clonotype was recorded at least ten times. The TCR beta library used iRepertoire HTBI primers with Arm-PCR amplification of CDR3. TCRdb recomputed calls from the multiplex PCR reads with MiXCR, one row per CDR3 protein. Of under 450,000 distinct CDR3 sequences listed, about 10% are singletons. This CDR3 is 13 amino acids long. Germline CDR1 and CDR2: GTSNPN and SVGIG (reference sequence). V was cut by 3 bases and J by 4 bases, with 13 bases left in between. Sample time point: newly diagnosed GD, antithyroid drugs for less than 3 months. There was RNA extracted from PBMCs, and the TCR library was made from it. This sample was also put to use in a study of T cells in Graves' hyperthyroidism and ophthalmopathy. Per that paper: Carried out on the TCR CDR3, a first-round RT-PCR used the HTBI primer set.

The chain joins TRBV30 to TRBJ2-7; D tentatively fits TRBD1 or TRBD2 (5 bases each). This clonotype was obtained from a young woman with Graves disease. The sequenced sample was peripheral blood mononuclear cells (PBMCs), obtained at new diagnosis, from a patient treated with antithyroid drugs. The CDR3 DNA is TGTGCCTGGAGGCGAGGGGAATTTTACGAGCAGTACTTC. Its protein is CAWRRGEFYEQYF.